This is a list of T cell receptor beta chains from one sample in a study of cytomegalovirus exposure and HLA in healthy donors. Sequencing was performed with immunoSEQ multiplex PCR; in TCRdb, only in-frame clones are kept and a portion is missing. The sample contains 100,000 to 150,000 clones, roughly 18% of which appear only once. Sequenced: PBMCs. The receptors shown here come from a female donor in good health and CMV-seropositive. Both conserved end residues are part of each CDR3. A D gene is named only where the DNA matches it firmly. Clone size, where shown, is once, few, many, or a class for clones that have expanded.

D gene: TRBD2; J gene: TRBJ2-7; clone size: .; V gene: TRBV7-3; CDR3 DNA: TGTGCCAGCAGCTTCCGACTAGCGGGAGGGCCTACCTTCTCCTACGAGCAGTACTTC; CDR3 protein: CASSFRLAGGPTFSYEQYF
D gene: .; J gene: TRBJ1-1; clone size: few; V gene: TRBV6-5; CDR3 DNA: TGTGCCAGCAGTTATACGACAGGTAGTAATGAAGCTTTCTTT; CDR3 protein: CASSYTTGSNEAFF
D gene: .; J gene: TRBJ2-3; clone size: few; V gene: TRBV9; CDR3 DNA: TGTGCCAGCAGCTGGCGGGGTTCGTGGGCAGATACGCAGTATTTT; CDR3 protein: CASSWRGSWADTQYF
D gene: .; J gene: TRBJ1-1; clone size: few; V gene: TRBV5-4; CDR3 DNA: TGTGCCAGCAGCTTAGAACAGGTACTGATCGGCACTGAAGCTTTCTTT; CDR3 protein: CASSLEQVLIGTEAFF
D gene: .; J gene: TRBJ1-1; clone size: few; V gene: TRBV4-3; CDR3 DNA: TGCGCCAGCAGCCAAAGGAGAGGGCGCGAAGCTTTCTTT; CDR3 protein: CASSQRRGREAFF
D gene: .; J gene: TRBJ1-1; clone size: few; V gene: TRBV28; CDR3 DNA: TGTGCCAGCAGTTTCGGGTTCGGGGGAGTAGCTTTCTTT; CDR3 protein: CASSFGFGGVAFF
D gene: TRBD1; J gene: TRBJ2-7; clone size: few; V gene: TRBV9; CDR3 DNA: TGTGCCAGCAGCGCGGGACAGGGGGCCGACGAGCAGTACTTC; CDR3 protein: CASSAGQGADEQYF
D gene: TRBD2; J gene: TRBJ2-1; clone size: few; V gene: TRBV29-1; CDR3 DNA: TGCAGCGCTGACGGCCTGGCGGGGGGGTACAATGAGCAGTTCTTC; CDR3 protein: CSADGLAGGYNEQFF
D gene: .; J gene: TRBJ1-2; clone size: .; V gene: TRBV28; CDR3 DNA: TGTGCCACCCAGACACTTAACTATGGCTACACCTTC; CDR3 protein: CATQTLNYGYTF
D gene: TRBD2; J gene: TRBJ2-5; clone size: few; V gene: TRBV7-2; CDR3 DNA: TGTGCCAGCAGCTTAGGGAGGACTAGCGGGGGTGCATTGTACTTC; CDR3 protein: CASSLGRTSGGALYF
D gene: .; J gene: TRBJ1-2; clone size: .; V gene: TRBV10-3; CDR3 DNA: TGTGCCATCAAATCCCAGGATCCCTATGGCTACACCTTC; CDR3 protein: CAIKSQDPYGYTF